This TCR beta chain was profiled in a study of monozygotic twins with inflammatory bowel disease (dated by TCRdb to between 2018 and 2021). For the study in its entirety: In total, around 30 monozygotic twin pairs made up the full study: 19 Danish pairs, all IBD-discordant, plus nine German pairs, of which four were IBD-concordant and five were IBD-discordant. Disease-associated traits were sought mainly through comparisons between IBD patients and their genetically identical healthy co-twins within discordant pairs. Each individual had, on average, about 151 000 unique TCRalpha sequences and 181 000 unique TCRbeta sequences available for analysis. Overall results and qualifications from the work: No single strong signal or clonotype linked to IBD turned up in the results, so the idea that one exists was not supported. Fewer clonotypes were shared with other individuals by IBD patients than by healthy twins, most markedly in patients showing signs of disease activity. A decrease in TCRbeta repertoire diversity, as measured by inverse Simpson index, was observed in IBD patients compared with their healthy co-twins. Background noise and inter-individual variability may have been introduced into the repertoires by the differing immunosuppressive treatments among patients. Different T cell subtypes could not be distinguished in the analysis. Repertoire similarity did not differ between concordant and discordant twins, which could be due to limited statistical power.

The library was obtained by 5' RACE. Each TCR library was prepared from about 3,300 ng of total RNA. For each sample, cDNA synthesis with SMARTScribe reverse transcriptase was split into eight separate reactions. Unique molecular identifiers containing a 6-nucleotide sample barcode were introduced through template switching during cDNA synthesis. Amplification of TCRalpha and TCRbeta cDNA involved two nested PCRs of 16 and 9 cycles, and each PCR was followed by bead purification. Before amplification, the cDNA was treated with uracil DNA-glycosylase and purified using the QIAquick PCR purification kit. The second PCR added Illumina TruSeq-compatible adapters along with sample-specific barcodes. TapeStation and Qubit were used to check library quality and concentration, and 4 to 6 ng of each library was pooled. The pooled libraries were sequenced with 2 x 100 bp reads and custom sequencing primers on an Illumina HiSeq2500 single-index Rapid Run. Concerning the study's data processing: PCR and sequencing errors were corrected by UMI-based consensus assembly using MiGEC version 1.2.6. MiXCR version 2.1.1 handled V(D)J alignment, clonotype assembly and CDR3 extraction. To normalise gene usage, clonotype sharing and MAIT/NKT TCR abundance, the analysis used the top 1000, 10 000 and 20 000 clonotypes per sample. After downsampling to 27 000 UMIs, diversity was calculated as the inverse Simpson index using the vegan R package. Paired Mann-Whitney U tests were applied to discordant twin pairs, with Benjamini-Hochberg correction for multiple testing. TCRdb reanalyzed the reads, keeping one entry per CDR3 protein sequence and omitting DNA. These V and J calls originate from TCRdb's pipeline instead of the authors' own analysis. In this sample's table one finds 300,000 to 450,000 distinct CDR3 sequences. The biggest ten clones account for around 2.6% of the sample.

An approximately 2.6 ml peripheral blood sample was drawn into PAXgene tubes per donor and stored at -80°C. Without T cell sorting, total RNA was isolated from whole blood using the PAXgene blood miRNA kit on an automated QIAcube. Peripheral blood from monozygotic twin pairs concordant or discordant for inflammatory bowel disease was subjected to deep TCRalpha and TCRbeta repertoire profiling with unique molecular barcoding. For every twin pair, smoking habits were documented, and each individual was categorised as a current, former or never smoker. Details on this clonotype: Its specific antigen is unknown.

This TCR derives from a human donor with ulcerative colitis or Crohn's disease, or a healthy co-twin of an affected twin (not recorded which). Sequenced sample: blood.

CDR3 sequence: CASSTSGGAYEQYF. This chain is built from TRBV7-9 and TRBJ2-7; without DNA, the TCRdb call of TRBD1 cannot be checked. The germline V gene (reference sequence) yields SEHNR for CDR1 and FQNEAQ for CDR2. Measured from the cysteine to the phenylalanine, the CDR3 is 14 residues long. No DNA is listed.